These 19 T cell receptor beta chains were sequenced from one sample in a study of blood T cell repertoires in COVID-19. Some clones are missing from TCRdb's copy, which holds only in-frame ones; the method was immunoSEQ multiplex PCR. The data hold roughly 320,000 clones, with roughly 86% observed a single time. The sample comprised peripheral blood. Receptors were obtained from a man between 65 and 79 years old with acute or convalescent COVID-19.

The genes are TRBV7-2 and TRBJ1-4; D may be TRBD1 (5 bases). Germline V gene sequence: CDR1 SGHTA, CDR2 FQGNSA. This CDR3 has 15 residues. The ends were cut back, 7 bases at V and 0 bases at J, with 12 bases in the middle. The CDR3 region has the DNA TGTGCCAGCACCCAGGGCGGTGCAACTAATGAAAAACTGTTTTTT. As protein: CASTQGGATNEKLFF.

J is TRBJ2-7 and V is TRBV9, with 7 bases matching TRBD1. V gave up 4 bases and J gave up 0 bases; unmatched junction bases: 4. The length of the CDR3 is 14 residues. Germline lookup yields CDR1 SGDLS and CDR2 YYNGEE. The CDR3 region has the DNA TGTGCCAGCAGCCCCCGACAGGGCTCCTACGAGCAGTACTTC. Translation gives CASSPRQGSYEQYF.

The chain combines TRBV5-1 with TRBJ1-1; TRBD1 is a possible D gene (6 bases). The CDR3 is made up of 16 amino acids. The germline gives CDR1 SGHRS, CDR2 YFSETQ. The V end was cut by 1 base, the J end by 0 bases, with 13 bases between. The chain's CDR3 is CASSLQGSVMNTEAFF. CDR3 nucleotides: TGCGCCAGCAGCTTGCAGGGGAGCGTTATGAACACTGAAGCTTTCTTT. Using reference TRBV5-1 and TRBJ1-1 for the parts outside the CDR3, the full variable domain is KAGVTQTPRYLIKTRGQQVTLSCSPISGHRSVSWYQQTPGQGLQFLFEYFSETQRNKGNFPGRFSGRQFSNSRSEMNVSTLELGDSALYLCASSLQGSVMNTEAFFGQGTRLTVV.

The chain joins TRBV7-9 to TRBJ2-3; D unresolved. The germline V and J ends were trimmed by 2 bases and 4 bases, with 13 bases remaining between them. The germline V gene encodes CDR1 SEHNR and CDR2 FQNEAQ (reference sequence). The CDR3 is 15 amino acids. CDR3 nucleotides: TGTGCCAGCAGCTTATACCAATCTAATTCAGATACGCAGTATTTT. It specifies CASSLYQSNSDTQYF. The full variable domain, completed using reference TRBV7-9 and TRBJ2-3, is DTGVSQNPRHKITKRGQNVTFRCDPISEHNRLYWYRQTLGQGPEFLTYFQNEAQLEKSRLLSDRFSAERPKGSFSTLEIQRTEQGDSAMYLCASSLYQSNSDTQYFGPGTRLTVL.

The V call is TRBV28, the J call TRBJ2-7; 7 positions agree with TRBD1. The ends lost 6 bases at V and 2 bases at J; junction bases unmatched: 4. Germline assignment: CDR1 MDHEN and CDR2 SYDVKM. The CDR3 is made up of 13 amino acids. CDR3 coding DNA: TGTGCCAGCAGACGTCAGGGGGCCTACGAGCAGTACTTC. Amino acid sequence: CASRRQGAYEQYF.

DNA of the CDR3: TGTGCCAGTAGACAGGGGCGCTCCTATGGCTACACCTTC. Protein: CASRQGRSYGYTF. V is TRBV19 and J is TRBJ1-2; 7 nucleotides match TRBD1. J gave up 4 bases and V 6 bases, and 5 bases lay outside the gene matches. The CDR3 covers 13 residues. Germline values: CDR1 LNHDA, CDR2 SQIVND (reference sequence).

The chain links TRBV30 to TRBJ2-7; TRBD2 aligns across 7 bases. The CDR3 consists of 12 residues. The J segment lost 4 bases and the V segment lost 5 bases, leaving 5 bases of the junction unmatched. Germline CDR1 reads GTSNPN; CDR2 reads SVGIG (reference sequence). CDR3 sequence: CAWGRGVYEQYF. The CDR3, as DNA: TGTGCCTGGGGACGGGGGGTTTACGAGCAGTACTTC.

The rearrangement uses TRBV6-5 and TRBJ2-3, with a weak D call TRBD2 (5 bases). This CDR3 spans 14 amino acids. V shed 2 bases and J shed 0 bases, with 6 bases lying between them. From germline, CDR1 is MNHEY and CDR2 SVGAGI. For the CDR3, the DNA is TGTGCCAGCAGTTACGGGAGAAGCACAGATACGCAGTATTTT. As protein: CASSYGRSTDTQYF.

The V call is TRBV19, the J call TRBJ2-2; 16 positions agree with TRBD2. Germline V gene lookup returns CDR1 LNHDA and CDR2 SQIVND (reference sequence). With V trimmed by 6 bases and J by 5 bases, 9 bases remained unmatched. The CDR3 has 18 residues. The DNA for the CDR3 is TGTGCCAGTAGGGGGACTAGCGGGAGGGCCTTGGGGACCGGGGAGCTGTTTTTT. Protein product: CASRGTSGRALGTGELFF.

This clone occurred a few times. The chain couples TRBV6-4 to TRBJ1-5; D is possibly TRBD1 (6 bases). Trimming took 7 bases from V and 1 from J, leaving 17 bases between them. The CDR3 spans 16 residues. Germline assignment: CDR1 MRHNA and CDR2 SNTAGT. The CDR3 is CASMDFRGASNQPQHF. The CDR3 coding sequence is TGTGCCAGCATGGATTTTCGGGGGGCGAGCAATCAGCCCCAGCATTTT.

The V and J genes are TRBV19 and TRBJ1-1; TRBD1 matches at 9 bases. The CDR3 consists of 12 residues. Germline V gives CDR1 LNHDA, CDR2 SQIVND (reference sequence). The V and J ends lost 9 bases and 5 bases, in that order; junction bases with no gene match: 4. The CDR3 sequence is CARQGAETEAFF. Written as DNA, the CDR3 is TGTGCCAGACAGGGGGCAGAGACTGAAGCTTTCTTT.

This clone was observed a handful of times. The chain is built from TRBV9 and TRBJ2-1; D call uncertain. The CDR3 totals 13 residues. V shed 4 bases and J shed 6 bases, with 11 bases lying between them. Germline V gene lookup returns CDR1 SGDLS and CDR2 YYNGEE. The CDR3 protein is CASSPGGLNEQFF. The CDR3, as DNA: TGTGCCAGCAGCCCCGGCGGCCTCAATGAGCAGTTCTTC.

V is TRBV5-4 and J is TRBJ2-7; 9 nucleotides align to TRBD1. The CDR3 has 14 residues. Looked up from germline, CDR1 is SGHNT and CDR2 is YYREEE (reference sequence). The V and J ends lost 0 bases and 2 bases, in that order; junction bases with no gene match: 0. The CDR3 loop reads CASSLGTGAYEQYF. The CDR3, as DNA: TGTGCCAGCAGCTTGGGGACAGGGGCCTACGAGCAGTACTTC.

This clone occurred a few times. This sequence joins TRBV7-2 and TRBJ1-2, with a weak D call TRBD1 (5 bases). Germline V CDR1 and CDR2: SGHTA, FQGNSA. This CDR3 is 14 amino acids long. Trimming removed 5 bases at V and 3 bases at J, with 13 bases between. The CDR3 spells CASSLVPGYYGYTF. The DNA for the CDR3 is TGTGCCAGCAGCCTAGTCCCAGGGTACTATGGCTACACCTTC.

The chain carries TRBV5-4 and TRBJ2-1; 8 nucleotides align to TRBD1. Germline V gene data show CDR1 as SGHNT and CDR2 as YYREEE (reference sequence). V shed 4 bases and J 8 bases; nucleotides not matched to a gene: 5. CDR3 length equals 13 residues. In DNA form, the CDR3 reads TGTGCCAGCAGCCCGACAGGGGCCGATGAGCAGTTCTTC. This gives the protein CASSPTGADEQFF. Together with reference TRBV5-4 and TRBJ2-1, the CDR3 gives the full variable domain: ETGVTQSPTHLIKTRGQQVTLRCSSQSGHNTVSWYQQALGQGPQFIFQYYREEENGRGNFPPRFSGLQFPNYSSELNVNALELDDSALYLCASSPTGADEQFFGPGTRLTVL.

This rearrangement joins TRBV2 to TRBJ1-5; 10 nucleotides align to TRBD1. V trimming: 6 bases; J trimming: 2 bases; junction bases outside the gene matches: 4. CDR3 length equals 15 residues. Germline assignment: CDR1 SNHLY and CDR2 FYNNEI. CDR3 bases: TGTGCCAGCAGGGGGGACAGGGGTGGCAATCAGCCCCAGCATTTT. It translates to CASRGDRGGNQPQHF. The variable domain in full, with the rest retrieved from reference TRBV2 and TRBJ1-5, is EPEVTQTPSHQVTQMGQEVILRCVPISNHLYFYWYRQILGQKVEFLVSFYNNEISEKSEIFDDQFSVERPDGSNFTLKIRSTKLEDSAMYFCASRGDRGGNQPQHFGDGTRLSIL.

The chain couples TRBV10-1 to TRBJ2-1; D gene uncertain. V dropped 0 bases and J dropped 10 bases, with 7 bases sitting between them. Germline values: CDR1 WNHNN, CDR2 SYGVQD (reference sequence). This CDR3 comprises 12 residues. The CDR3: CASSESSREQFF. In DNA form, the CDR3 reads TGCGCCAGCAGTGAGTCGAGCAGGGAGCAGTTCTTC.

The rearrangement joins TRBV5-1 to TRBJ2-7; TRBD2 agrees at 9 bases. The CDR3 extends over 14 amino acids. Germline CDR1 and CDR2: SGHRS and YFSETQ. V gave up 2 bases and J gave up 4 bases; unmatched junction bases: 4. CDR3 sequence (DNA): TGCGCCAGCAGCTTTAGCGGGGGTCTTTACGAGCAGTACTTC. Amino acids: CASSFSGGLYEQYF.

Here the CDR3 reads CASSPQGGGAFF. Here the CDR3 DNA reads TGCGCCAGCAGCCCCCAAGGGGGTGGGGCTTTCTTT. The chain recombines TRBV5-1 with TRBJ1-1; possible D gene TRBD1, 6 bases. V lost 4 bases and J lost 11, with 15 bases in between. CDR1 and CDR2 (germline): SGHRS, YFSETQ. The CDR3 runs 12 residues.